The entry that follows covers one T cell receptor beta chain sequence. This entry is derived from a study of blood T cell repertoires in COVID-19. Assay used: immunoSEQ multiplex PCR; TCRdb lists only in-frame clones, some missing. Of about 280,000 clones detected, about nine tenths appear once; the ten largest clones hold roughly 11%. The CDR3 covers 16 residues. Germline CDR1 is MNHNS and CDR2 is SASEGT. Losses at the gene ends were 1 base for V and 1 base for J; bases not matched to a gene: 5. The genes are TRBV6-1 and TRBJ2-7, with TRBD2 identical over 9 bases. This receptor was identified in a woman in her twenties or thirties with COVID-19, enrolled during active disease. Sequenced material: peripheral blood. CDR3 sequence: CASSEEPSGGSYEQYF. CDR3 bases: TGTGCCAGCAGTGAAGAGCCCAGCGGGGGGTCCTACGAGCAGTACTTC.